Shown below are 9 T cell receptor beta chains from a single sample sequenced in a study of T cell repertoires in cytomegalovirus infection (dated by TCRdb to the late 2010s). Sequenced on an Illumina HiSeq 1500. TCRdb reprocessed the public reads (quality trimming at Q25 with fastp, clone calling with MiXCR) and kept in-frame beta chains. Rows matching on CDR3 protein sequence are summarized as one entry with the most common DNA and genes. For this sample there are about 900,000 distinct CDR3 sequences; around 32% appear just once. 11% to 15% of the sample rests with the top ten. Antigens for these TCRs are unknown. Read against the paper, the sample's treatment or condition label means: in vitro stimulation with specific CMV peptide epitopes to enrich CMV-specific T cells. The specimen comprised cultured CD8+ T cells from PBMCs, sampled from culture after CMV antigen stimulation. The receptors were sampled from a human donor in good health (CMV status not recorded). Some clones in this sample may be carry-over from other donors' samples.

This clonotype showed up just a few times. The chain couples TRBV6-5 to TRBJ2-1; D not certain. V lost 2 bases to trimming and J lost 10 bases, with 18 bases between them. CDR1 and CDR2 from the germline V gene are MNHEY and SVGAGI. This CDR3 comprises 15 residues. DNA for the CDR3: TGTGCCAGCAGTTACACGGGCCCATGGGGTAACGAGCAGTTCTTC. It encodes CASSYTGPWGNEQFF.

The J gene is TRBJ1-1, the V gene TRBV11-2, with no clear D. V dropped 10 bases and J dropped 1 base, with 25 bases sitting between them. CDR1 is SGHAT and CDR2 is FQNNGV in the germline V gene. The CDR3 is made up of 17 amino acids. The CDR3 DNA reads as TGTGCCACCGGGGATGGGAAGGGAGGCTTAACGAACACTGAAGCTTTCTTT. Translation gives CATGDGKGGLTNTEAFF.

This clonotype came up a few times. The chain combines TRBV6-1 with TRBJ2-3; no clear D gene. Trimming pared 7 bases from V and 0 bases from J, leaving 5 bases between. The CDR3 sequence is 12 residues long. Germline V gene sequence: CDR1 MNHNS, CDR2 SASEGT. Here the CDR3 DNA reads TGTGCCAGCATGACTAGCACAGATACGCAGTATTTT. This encodes CASMTSTDTQYF.

The chain is built from TRBV27 and TRBJ1-2; possible D gene TRBD1, 5 bases. Germline values: CDR1 MNHEY, CDR2 SMNVEV (reference sequence). V was pared by 6 bases and J by 3 bases, with 11 bases between. This CDR3 is 13 amino acids long. In nucleotides, the CDR3 is TGTGCCAGCAGCGACAGCTCCTACTATGGCTACACCTTC. This codes for CASSDSSYYGYTF.

This clonotype came up a few times. This chain links TRBV7-9 with TRBJ1-5, with D unclear. V was pared by 1 base and J by 0 bases, with 19 bases between. CDR1 SEHNR and CDR2 FQNEAQ come from the germline V gene (reference sequence). The CDR3 spans 19 residues. As DNA, the CDR3 is TGTGCCAGCAGCTTAGAACTGAGTCTGGGTAGGGATAGCAATCAGCCCCAGCATTTT. It yields the protein CASSLELSLGRDSNQPQHF.

The gene calls are TRBV12-3 or TRBV12-4 and TRBJ1-5, with D hard to call. Trimming cost V 6 bases and J 0 bases, with 12 bases left between them. The CDR3 extends over 15 amino acids. The CDR3 DNA sequence: TGTGCCAGCAGATGGACCACCGGTAGCAATCAGCCCCAGCATTTT. It encodes CASRWTTGSNQPQHF.

This chain connects TRBV5-1 to TRBJ2-5; TRBD1 or TRBD2 may be the D gene (5 bases each). CDR3 length equals 17 residues. Germline lookup yields CDR1 SGHRS and CDR2 YFSETQ. V was shortened by 2 bases and J by 3 bases, with 20 bases between the two germline ends. Here the CDR3 reads CASSFVVSSGTEETQYF. The CDR3 DNA follows: TGCGCCAGCAGCTTCGTTGTCTCGTCCGGGACGGAAGAGACCCAGTACTTC.

The chain uses TRBV7-6 and TRBJ2-3; no clear D. The CDR3 covers 15 residues. Germline CDR1 is SGHVS and CDR2 is FNYEAQ. V was trimmed by 3 bases and J by 4 bases, leaving 14 bases between them. The CDR3, as DNA: TGTGCCAGCAGCTTCGAGGCTGCCGGCGCAGATACGCAGTATTTT. Its protein is CASSFEAAGADTQYF.

The chain carries TRBV4-1 and TRBJ1-2; D not certain. CDR1 and CDR2 from the germline V gene are MGHRA and YSYEKL. The CDR3 spans 14 residues. V shed 5 bases and J shed 5 bases, with 15 bases lying between them. The CDR3 DNA sequence: TGCGCCAGCAGCTCTGTAGCGGAGGCGTATGGCTACACCTTC. Amino acids: CASSSVAEAYGYTF.